One T cell receptor beta chain is described in this entry. Its target is not known. Germline V gene data show CDR1 as PRHDT and CDR2 as FYEKMQ (reference sequence). The CDR3 is made up of 16 amino acids. The V gene end was trimmed by 5 bases and the J gene end by 0 bases; junction bases not matched to a gene: 2. The record originates from a study of cytomegalovirus exposure and HLA in healthy donors. Study-wide background: Falling in the Caucasian-associated ancestry cluster were about 82% of a few hundred genotyped donors.

Study-level findings and limits: Excluded: some indistinguishable V segments such as TRBV6-2 and TRBV6-3. Investigators reported 164 TCR beta chains as tied to cytomegalovirus. One variant, a missense change in DCLRE1C, was linked in a later analysis to TCR beta V- and J-gene trimming.

60 Vbeta and 13 Jbeta primers were used in PCR. Produced via immunoSEQ multiplex PCR; TCRdb's table is partial and in-frame only. Of roughly 170,000 clones listed, over 75% are singletons. The chain recombines TRBV13 with TRBJ2-1, with 12 bases matching TRBD2. This TCR derives from a woman aged 30 to 39 in good health and CMV-seronegative. What was sequenced was PBMCs. The DNA for the CDR3 is TGTGCCAGCAGCACGACTAGCGGGAGCTCCTACAATGAGCAGTTCTTC. Translation: CASSTTSGSSYNEQFF.